A selection of T cell receptor beta chains follows, all from one sample in a study of cytomegalovirus exposure and HLA in healthy donors. Repertoires were generated with immunoSEQ multiplex PCR, while TCRdb's copy carries only in-frame clones and drops some. The repertoire consists of about 120,000 clones, with roughly 88% occurring once and the leading ten covering more than 1.5%. The sample consisted of PBMCs. The origin of the receptors is a young man in good health and CMV-seronegative. CDR3s include the opening cysteine and the closing phenylalanine or tryptophan. The order of the fields is D gene, clone size, J gene, V gene, CDR3 DNA, CDR3 protein. The D gene is left open where the match is weak. Clone size is not always given. Where it is, it says once, few, many or a class for expanded clones.

D gene: .; clone size: .; J gene: TRBJ1-4; V gene: TRBV29-1; CDR3 DNA: TGCAGCGCAGGGAAGACTAATGAAAAACTGTTTTTT; CDR3 protein: CSAGKTNEKLFF
D gene: TRBD2; clone size: few; J gene: TRBJ2-2; V gene: TRBV6-4; CDR3 DNA: TGTGCCAGCAGTGAAACGGCGGGGGGAAACACCGGGGAGCTGTTTTTT; CDR3 protein: CASSETAGGNTGELFF
D gene: TRBD2; clone size: .; J gene: TRBJ2-1; V gene: TRBV2; CDR3 DNA: TGTGCCAGCAGTGGTGGCGGGGGGCTCTCCTACAATGAGCAGTTCTTC; CDR3 protein: CASSGGGGLSYNEQFF
D gene: TRBD2; clone size: once; J gene: TRBJ2-3; V gene: TRBV2; CDR3 DNA: TGTGCCAGCGATGGACTAGGAAAGAGCACAGATACGCAGTATTTT; CDR3 protein: CASDGLGKSTDTQYF
D gene: TRBD1; clone size: .; J gene: TRBJ2-7; V gene: TRBV28; CDR3 DNA: TGTGCCAGCAGATCCGGGACAGGCCTCGTCTACGAGCAGTACTTC; CDR3 protein: CASRSGTGLVYEQYF
D gene: .; clone size: .; J gene: TRBJ2-2; V gene: TRBV30; CDR3 DNA: TGTGCCTGGGAGACAGGCATCATAACCGGGGAGCTGTTTTTT; CDR3 protein: CAWETGIITGELFF
D gene: TRBD1; clone size: .; J gene: TRBJ2-7; V gene: TRBV30; CDR3 DNA: TGTGCCGGGGACAGGGGGATTTCCGAGCAGTACTTC; CDR3 protein: CAGDRGISEQYF
D gene: .; clone size: .; J gene: TRBJ2-1; V gene: TRBV5-4; CDR3 DNA: TGTGCCAGCAGCTTGGATTTAGGGGTTGAGCAGTTCTTC; CDR3 protein: CASSLDLGVEQFF
D gene: .; clone size: .; J gene: TRBJ2-7; V gene: TRBV28; CDR3 DNA: TGTGCCAGCAGTTTATTACAGGGCTCTTACGAGCAGTACTTC; CDR3 protein: CASSLLQGSYEQYF
D gene: .; clone size: .; J gene: TRBJ2-2; V gene: TRBV11-2; CDR3 DNA: TGTGCCAGCAGCTTAGGACTAAGGGAGCTGTTTTTT; CDR3 protein: CASSLGLRELFF
D gene: .; clone size: .; J gene: TRBJ2-1; V gene: TRBV28; CDR3 DNA: TGTGCCAGCAGTTTATTTCCCGGTGTCGGAGGACGGGCCTACAATGAGCAGTTCTTC; CDR3 protein: CASSLFPGVGGRAYNEQFF
D gene: TRBD1; clone size: .; J gene: TRBJ2-7; V gene: TRBV5-5; CDR3 DNA: TGTGCCAGCAGAACCGGGACAGAAAACTTCTACGAGCAGTACTTC; CDR3 protein: CASRTGTENFYEQYF
D gene: TRBD2; clone size: .; J gene: TRBJ2-7; V gene: TRBV18; CDR3 DNA: TGTGCCAGCTCGAAGGGACTAGCGGAGACCTACGAGCAGTACTTC; CDR3 protein: CASSKGLAETYEQYF
D gene: .; clone size: .; J gene: TRBJ2-7; V gene: TRBV19; CDR3 DNA: TGTGCCAGTAGTATATGGACAAAATACTACGAGCAGTACTTC; CDR3 protein: CASSIWTKYYEQYF
D gene: TRBD1; clone size: .; J gene: TRBJ1-4; V gene: TRBV7-2; CDR3 DNA: TGTGCCAGCAGCGTAGACAGGGGGAATGAAAAACTGTTTTTT; CDR3 protein: CASSVDRGNEKLFF
D gene: .; clone size: .; J gene: TRBJ2-7; V gene: TRBV11-2; CDR3 DNA: TGTGCCAGCAGCTTAGGCACGCGCTCCTACGAGCAGTACTTC; CDR3 protein: CASSLGTRSYEQYF
D gene: TRBD2; clone size: .; J gene: TRBJ2-1; V gene: TRBV5-1; CDR3 DNA: TGCGCCAGCAGCCGCAATTCCCTAGCGGGGGGACACAATGAGCAGTTCTTC; CDR3 protein: CASSRNSLAGGHNEQFF
D gene: TRBD1; clone size: .; J gene: TRBJ1-4; V gene: TRBV6-5; CDR3 DNA: TGTGCCAGCAGGCAGACAGGGGGCAGGGAAAAACTGTTTTTT; CDR3 protein: CASRQTGGREKLFF
D gene: TRBD1; clone size: once; J gene: TRBJ1-5; V gene: TRBV5-5; CDR3 DNA: TGTGCCAGCAGCTTAGCCGGGACAGGGAATCAGCCCCAGCATTTT; CDR3 protein: CASSLAGTGNQPQHF
D gene: TRBD2; clone size: few; J gene: TRBJ2-3; V gene: TRBV28; CDR3 DNA: TGTGCCAGCAGTTCCGGGAGGGGCACAGATACGCAGTATTTT; CDR3 protein: CASSSGRGTDTQYF
D gene: TRBD1; clone size: .; J gene: TRBJ1-6; V gene: TRBV7-9; CDR3 DNA: TGTGCCAGCAGCTTGGATGGGGACAGGGCCTCACCCCTCCACTTT; CDR3 protein: CASSLDGDRASPLHF
D gene: .; clone size: .; J gene: TRBJ2-1; V gene: TRBV28; CDR3 DNA: TGTGCCAGCAGTTCCCCTAATGAGCAGTTCTTC; CDR3 protein: CASSSPNEQFF
D gene: .; clone size: .; J gene: TRBJ1-5; V gene: TRBV5-6; CDR3 DNA: TGTGCCAGCAGCCACGGGAAACAGTTCTATCAGCCCCAGCATTTT; CDR3 protein: CASSHGKQFYQPQHF
D gene: TRBD1; clone size: .; J gene: TRBJ2-7; V gene: TRBV5-1; CDR3 DNA: TGCGCCAGCAGCTGGGGACAGGGAGCCTACGAGCAGTACTTC; CDR3 protein: CASSWGQGAYEQYF
D gene: TRBD1; clone size: once; J gene: TRBJ2-3; V gene: TRBV2; CDR3 DNA: TGTGCCAGCAGGGTGACAGGGGCTCGAGATACGCAGTATTTT; CDR3 protein: CASRVTGARDTQYF
D gene: .; clone size: .; J gene: TRBJ2-3; V gene: TRBV25-1; CDR3 DNA: TGTGCCAGCAGTGAAGTTAAGGGGGAATCAGACACAGATACGCAGTATTTT; CDR3 protein: CASSEVKGESDTDTQYF
D gene: .; clone size: .; J gene: TRBJ2-3; V gene: TRBV27; CDR3 DNA: TGTGCCAGCACTTGGGACTTTGCGGGATTCCCAGATACGCAGTATTTT; CDR3 protein: CASTWDFAGFPDTQYF
D gene: .; clone size: .; J gene: TRBJ2-2; V gene: TRBV5-6; CDR3 DNA: TGTGCCAGCAGCTTGTGGGGGGCCGGGGAGCTGTTTTTT; CDR3 protein: CASSLWGAGELFF
D gene: TRBD2; clone size: .; J gene: TRBJ2-7; V gene: TRBV27; CDR3 DNA: TGTGCCAGCAGTCTTGCTAGCGGGGGTATGTCCTACGAGCAGTACTTC; CDR3 protein: CASSLASGGMSYEQYF
D gene: .; clone size: .; J gene: TRBJ1-1; V gene: TRBV15; CDR3 DNA: TGTGCCACCAGCAGAGATCGCGGGGTTGGGACTGAAGCTTTCTTT; CDR3 protein: CATSRDRGVGTEAFF
D gene: .; clone size: .; J gene: TRBJ2-5; V gene: TRBV6-5; CDR3 DNA: TGTGCCAGCAGTTACACAGGGACAGAGACCCAGTACTTC; CDR3 protein: CASSYTGTETQYF
D gene: TRBD1; clone size: once; J gene: TRBJ1-1; V gene: TRBV7-2; CDR3 DNA: TGTGCCAGCAGCTTAGTTCATACAGGGGTGAACACTGAAGCTTTCTTT; CDR3 protein: CASSLVHTGVNTEAFF
D gene: .; clone size: .; J gene: TRBJ2-7; V gene: TRBV7-2; CDR3 DNA: TGTGCCAGCAGCGCCCGGCAGGAAAACGAGCAGTACTTC; CDR3 protein: CASSARQENEQYF
D gene: .; clone size: .; J gene: TRBJ1-2; V gene: TRBV6-6; CDR3 DNA: TGTGCCAGCACGCAGGGAACCGGGTCAGACTACACCTTC; CDR3 protein: CASTQGTGSDYTF
D gene: .; clone size: .; J gene: TRBJ2-7; V gene: TRBV4-1; CDR3 DNA: TGCGCCAGCAGCCAAGTTGCAGGGGATTCCTACGAGCAGTACTTC; CDR3 protein: CASSQVAGDSYEQYF
D gene: .; clone size: .; J gene: TRBJ1-3; V gene: TRBV5-1; CDR3 DNA: TGCGCCAGCAGCTTGGATTTTGGGGAGTTAACTGGAAACACCATATATTTT; CDR3 protein: CASSLDFGELTGNTIYF
D gene: .; clone size: once; J gene: TRBJ1-5; V gene: TRBV7-9; CDR3 DNA: TGTGCCAGCAGCCCCAGGGGAACAGGGAAACTCCAGCCCCAGCATTTT; CDR3 protein: CASSPRGTGKLQPQHF
D gene: TRBD1; clone size: .; J gene: TRBJ2-7; V gene: TRBV7-2; CDR3 DNA: TGTGCCAGCAGCTTAGTGACAGGGGGCTCCTACGAGCAGTACTTC; CDR3 protein: CASSLVTGGSYEQYF
D gene: .; clone size: .; J gene: TRBJ2-6; V gene: TRBV7-6; CDR3 DNA: TGTGCCAGCAGCTTATCCCCAGGTGGGGCCTCTGGGGCCAACGTCCTGACTTTC; CDR3 protein: CASSLSPGGASGANVLTF
D gene: TRBD1; clone size: once; J gene: TRBJ1-1; V gene: TRBV6-5; CDR3 DNA: TGTGCCAGCAGTGGTTACGGGACAGGGGATGGTTTAGCTTTCTTT; CDR3 protein: CASSGYGTGDGLAFF
D gene: .; clone size: .; J gene: TRBJ1-3; V gene: TRBV5-4; CDR3 DNA: TGTGCCAGCAGCCTCTTCGGGGTATCTGGAAACACCATATATTTT; CDR3 protein: CASSLFGVSGNTIYF
D gene: TRBD1; clone size: .; J gene: TRBJ1-5; V gene: TRBV4-2; CDR3 DNA: TGTGCCAGCAGCCAACAGACAGGGGTCGGAGGCAATCAGCCCCAGCATTTT; CDR3 protein: CASSQQTGVGGNQPQHF
D gene: TRBD2; clone size: .; J gene: TRBJ2-2; V gene: TRBV4-3; CDR3 DNA: TGCGCCAGCAGCCAAGACGCTCCCGGGGGGAGGGTTTACACCGGGGAGCTGTTTTTT; CDR3 protein: CASSQDAPGGRVYTGELFF
D gene: .; clone size: few; J gene: TRBJ1-2; V gene: TRBV28; CDR3 DNA: TGTGCCAGCCAAGACACAGTGAACTATGGCTACACCTTC; CDR3 protein: CASQDTVNYGYTF
D gene: .; clone size: .; J gene: TRBJ1-2; V gene: TRBV7-8; CDR3 DNA: TGTGCCAGCAGCTTAGCGGGCCAGTCCTATGGCTACACCTTC; CDR3 protein: CASSLAGQSYGYTF
D gene: .; clone size: .; J gene: TRBJ1-1; V gene: TRBV11-1; CDR3 DNA: TGTGCCAGCAGCCCCGTTAGTAGCACTGAAGCTTTCTTT; CDR3 protein: CASSPVSSTEAFF
D gene: .; clone size: .; J gene: TRBJ1-3; V gene: TRBV4-3; CDR3 DNA: TGCGCCAGCAGCCAAGGAACAGTCAAAAGGGCAGGGAAACGAAACACCATATATTTT; CDR3 protein: CASSQGTVKRAGKRNTIYF
D gene: .; clone size: .; J gene: TRBJ2-7; V gene: TRBV28; CDR3 DNA: TGTGCCAGCAGGGCAGGGCTTATGGACGAGCAGTACTTC; CDR3 protein: CASRAGLMDEQYF
D gene: .; clone size: .; J gene: TRBJ2-2; V gene: TRBV5-8; CDR3 DNA: TGTGCCAGCAGCTTTGGGACACCGTACGATCCGGGGGAGCTGTTTTTT; CDR3 protein: CASSFGTPYDPGELFF